These 5 T cell receptor beta chains came from one sample sequenced in a study of cytomegalovirus exposure and HLA in healthy donors. PCR amplification relied on 60 Vbeta primers (plus 13 Jbeta primers). The protocol was immunoSEQ multiplex PCR, while the TCRdb copy is restricted to in-frame clones and leaves out a portion. This table holds 30,000 to 45,000 clones, around 50% found once. What was sequenced was PBMCs. These receptors were taken from a woman between 35 and 50 years old in good health and CMV-seropositive.

This clone is classed as medium-sized. V is TRBV6-4 and J is TRBJ2-2; D not certain. In germline, CDR1 is MRHNA, CDR2 SNTAGT. Trimming shortened V by 3 bases and J by 3 bases, and 8 bases separated the two germline ends. The CDR3 is 14 amino acids. Here the CDR3 reads CASSEIQDTGELFF. In DNA form, the CDR3 reads TGTGCCAGCAGTGAAATCCAGGACACCGGGGAGCTGTTTTTT.

In its sample, this clone was seen a few times. This rearrangement joins TRBV7-9 to TRBJ2-3, with TRBD1 identical over 8 bases. CDR3 size: 16 residues. The trim removed 1 base at V and 4 bases at J, leaving 7 bases unmatched. Germline lookup yields CDR1 SEHNR and CDR2 FQNEAQ (reference sequence). CDR3 residues: CASSLVQTGASDTQYF. The CDR3 region has the DNA TGTGCCAGCAGCTTAGTCCAGACAGGGGCCTCAGATACGCAGTATTTT.

This chain joins TRBV4-1 and TRBJ2-5; 9 bases are a match to TRBD2. CDR1 MGHRA and CDR2 YSYEKL come from the germline V gene. After removal of 3 bases from V and 3 bases from J, the junction contained 11 bases not matched to a gene. The CDR3 spans 17 residues. This CDR3 is CASSQGVTVAGEETQYF. In DNA form, the CDR3 reads TGCGCCAGCAGCCAGGGTGTTACGGTAGCGGGGGAAGAGACCCAGTACTTC.

The genes are TRBV10-3 and TRBJ1-6; TRBD1 matches 7 bases. V trimming: 0 bases; J trimming: 6 bases; junction bases outside the gene matches: 11. The germline V gene encodes CDR1 ENHRY and CDR2 SYGVKD. The CDR3 contains 18 residues. In DNA, the CDR3 is TGTGCCATCAGTGAGTCGGCGTTTACAGGGGACCGTAATTCACCCCTCCACTTT. The encoded protein is CAISESAFTGDRNSPLHF.

The V call is TRBV6-5, the J call TRBJ1-2; D is unclear. This CDR3 comprises 13 residues. Looked up from germline, CDR1 is MNHEY and CDR2 is SVGAGI. V lost 7 bases and J lost 8, with 17 bases in between. The CDR3 DNA is TGTGCCAGCACCACCCTAAATTCACGGGGCTACACCTTC. Amino acids: CASTTLNSRGYTF.